The 26 T cell receptor beta chains given below trace back to one sample, sequenced in a study of regulatory T cells in long-lasting Graves disease. Researchers made TCR beta libraries by using iRepertoire HTBI primers and running Arm-PCR on CDR3 regions. One entry per CDR3 protein, called by TCRdb with MiXCR from the multiplex PCR reads. The sample records under 300,000 distinct CDR3 sequences, 20% being singletons. Time point given: newly diagnosed GD, antithyroid drugs for less than 3 months. Scientists built the TCR library using RNA that was extracted from PBMCs. This specimen was peripheral blood mononuclear cells (PBMCs), taken at new diagnosis, from a patient treated with antithyroid drugs. These receptors were obtained from a female donor with Graves disease.

The sample holds many counts of this clonotype. This chain uses TRBV6-1 with TRBJ2-3, with D tentatively TRBD2 (9 bases). The ends were cut back, 5 bases at V and 4 bases at J, with 19 bases in the middle. The CDR3 extends over 16 amino acids. Germline assignment: CDR1 MNHNS and CDR2 SASEGT. In DNA form, the CDR3 reads TGTGCCAGCAGTCTAGCGGGACAGGTACTGTCAGATACGCAGTATTTT. This gives the protein CASSLAGQVLSDTQYF.

This clonotype came up many times. The chain uses TRBV12-3 or TRBV12-4 and TRBJ2-7; D is ambiguous. V shed 6 bases and J shed 0 bases, with 15 bases lying between them. CDR3 length equals 15 residues. The CDR3 nucleotides are TGTGCCAGCAGCCCGCCGATGTGGTTCTCCTACGAGCAGTACTTC. Translated, it gives CASSPPMWFSYEQYF.

This clonotype was seen a handful of times. The V gene is TRBV6-4, the J gene TRBJ2-7; D is unresolved. V dropped 3 bases and J dropped 6 bases, with 12 bases sitting between them. Looked up from germline, CDR1 is MRHNA and CDR2 is SNTAGT. This CDR3 contains 13 residues. The chain's CDR3 is CASSEFYGGEQYF. DNA of the CDR3: TGTGCCAGCAGTGAATTTTACGGTGGCGAGCAGTACTTC.

The chain couples TRBV20-1 to TRBJ1-2, with 7 bases lining up with TRBD1. Germline-derived CDR1 and CDR2 are DFQATT and SNEGSKA (reference sequence). CDR3 length: 15 residues. Trimming took 0 bases from V and 4 from J; bases not matched to a gene: 8. The CDR3 DNA reads TGCAGTGCTAGAGATTACAGGGGACCTTCCTATGGCTACACCTTC. Residues: CSARDYRGPSYGYTF.

This clonotype was seen repeatedly, ten times or more. The rearrangement links TRBV5-1 to TRBJ2-7; 7 bases agree with TRBD2. Germline V lookup: CDR1 SGHRS, CDR2 YFSETQ. V lost 4 bases to trimming and J lost 1 base; unmatched junction nucleotides: 5. The CDR3 sequence is 14 residues long. The CDR3 region has the DNA TGCGCCAGCAGCCTAGCGGCGCAATCCTACGAGCAGTACTTC. Protein: CASSLAAQSYEQYF.

In its sample, this clonotype was seen many times. The chain couples TRBV20-1 to TRBJ2-7, with 10 bases matching TRBD2. Trimming cost V 0 bases and J 0 bases; bases outside gene matches: 5. The CDR3 spans 16 residues. The V gene's germline CDR1 is DFQATT and CDR2 SNEGSKA (reference sequence). The DNA of the CDR3 is TGCAGTGCTAGAGATCCAGCTAGCGGGAGCTCCTACGAGCAGTACTTC. The encoded protein is CSARDPASGSSYEQYF.

This clonotype has just a few counts. The chain carries TRBV12-3 or TRBV12-4 and TRBJ1-3; 8 bases agree with TRBD1. The CDR3 has 18 amino acids. V dropped 3 bases and J dropped 2; count of bases not matched to a gene: 12. This CDR3 is CASSLGPGTGLPGNTIYF. The CDR3 coding sequence is TGTGCCAGCAGTTTGGGTCCCGGGACAGGACTCCCTGGAAACACCATATATTTT.

This clonotype has ten or more counts. CDR3 sequence (DNA): TGTGCCAGCAGTTCCAGACAGTCCAATGAAAAACTGTTTTTT. This codes for CASSSRQSNEKLFF. The gene calls are TRBV12-3 or TRBV12-4 and TRBJ1-4; maybe TRBD1 (5 bases). The CDR3 has 14 amino acids. Trimming removed 4 bases from V and 5 bases from J, with 11 bases in between.

Ten or more counts support this clonotype. The rearrangement links TRBV20-1 to TRBJ2-2; D is unresolved. The CDR3 is 15 amino acids. V gave up 4 bases and J gave up 1 base, with 13 bases separating them. CDR1 DFQATT and CDR2 SNEGSKA come from the germline V gene (reference sequence). The CDR3 DNA sequence: TGCAGTGCTATTAACGGGCTCAAGAACACCGGGGAGCTGTTTTTT. The encoded protein is CSAINGLKNTGELFF.

The V gene is TRBV20-1, the J gene TRBJ2-7; 13 bases are shared with TRBD2. The V segment lost 6 bases and the J segment 0 bases; nucleotides outside the gene matches: 8. Germline lookup yields CDR1 DFQATT and CDR2 SNEGSKA (reference sequence). The CDR3 has 16 residues. CDR3 amino acids: CSAPGLAGLSSYEQYF. The CDR3 bases are TGCAGTGCCCCGGGACTAGCGGGGTTGAGCTCCTACGAGCAGTACTTC.

The V and J genes are TRBV20-1 and TRBJ2-3; D perhaps matches TRBD2 (6 bases). V dropped 2 bases and J dropped 2 bases, with 11 bases sitting between them. Per germline, CDR1 DFQATT and CDR2 SNEGSKA (reference sequence). The CDR3 contains 14 residues. The CDR3 sequence is CSARMGGTTDTQYF. Here the CDR3 DNA reads TGCAGTGCTAGAATGGGCGGGACCACAGATACGCAGTATTTT.

The V and J genes are TRBV6-2 or TRBV6-3 and TRBJ2-7, with 7 bases matching TRBD1. Germline V gene lookup returns CDR1 MNHEY and CDR2 SVGEGT. This CDR3 is built from 14 residues. Trimming at V came to 10 bases and at J to 2 bases, leaving 11 bases not matched to a gene. In DNA, the CDR3 is TGTGCCACACAAACCGGGACAGCCACCTACGAGCAGTACTTC. It yields the protein CATQTGTATYEQYF.

The table lists this clonotype with many counts. The chain is built from TRBV7-6 and TRBJ1-1, with a possible D match to TRBD1 (5 bases). CDR1 is SGHVS and CDR2 is FNYEAQ in the germline V gene. V was clipped by 5 bases and J by 4 bases, with 8 bases between them. The CDR3 has 12 amino acids. The CDR3 spells CASSDGGTEAFF. The CDR3, as DNA: TGTGCCAGCAGCGATGGGGGCACTGAAGCTTTCTTT.

This clonotype was seen only a few times. The rearrangement joins TRBV9 to TRBJ1-1; 10 bases fit TRBD1. V lost 2 bases to trimming and J lost 0 bases; unmatched junction nucleotides: 4. Per germline, CDR1 SGDLS and CDR2 YYNGEE. There are 16 residues in the CDR3. The CDR3: CASSVGQGIMNTEAFF. As DNA, the CDR3 is TGTGCCAGCAGCGTGGGACAGGGGATTATGAACACTGAAGCTTTCTTT.

This clonotype was counted ten times or more. The rearrangement uses TRBV7-2 and TRBJ2-7; possibly TRBD2 for D (5 bases). The V and J ends lost 1 base and 3 bases respectively, with 10 bases between them. This CDR3 region has 14 residues. Germline V gives CDR1 SGHTA, CDR2 FQGNSA. The CDR3, as DNA: TGTGCCAGCAGCTTAGATACTGCGGGCTACGAGCAGTACTTC. This gives the protein CASSLDTAGYEQYF.

This clonotype was seen ten or more times. This chain connects TRBV10-3 to TRBJ2-1, with 8 bases lining up with TRBD1. V gave up 10 bases and J gave up 5 bases; unmatched junction bases: 13. The germline CDR1 and CDR2 sequences are ENHRY and SYGVKD. The CDR3 has 15 residues. CDR3: CATYPRDRRDNEQFF. DNA for the CDR3: TGTGCCACCTACCCGAGGGACAGGAGGGACAATGAGCAGTTCTTC.

This clonotype has ten or more counts. This chain's CDR3 is CASSTPLGIGNTDTQYF. CDR3 nucleotides: TGTGCCAGCAGTACCCCCCTGGGGATAGGGAACACAGATACGCAGTATTTT. This chain links TRBV28 with TRBJ2-3; D is unresolved. Trimming pared 5 bases from V and 2 bases from J, leaving 20 bases between. Germline values: CDR1 MDHEN, CDR2 SYDVKM. CDR3 length: 17 residues.

This clonotype was detected ten times or more. The rearrangement joins TRBV12-3 or TRBV12-4 to TRBJ2-3; 9 bases line up with TRBD1. Germline trimming cut 6 bases from V and 6 bases from J; bases unmatched to any gene: 10. This CDR3 spans 15 amino acids. The CDR3, as DNA: TGTGCCAGCAGCCTTACAGGGGGCGTAACCGATACGCAGTATTTT. This translates into CASSLTGGVTDTQYF.

This clonotype has a handful of counts. A much larger clone is a single base away; this may be a read error. This sequence joins TRBV7-8 and TRBJ2-3; 7 nucleotides agree with TRBD1. The germline CDR1 and CDR2 sequences are SGHVS and FQNEAQ. CDR3 length: 16 residues. The CDR3 DNA reads TGTGCCGGCAGCTCACTTCAGACAGGGAGCACAGATACGCAGTATTTT. Protein: CAGSSLQTGSTDTQYF.

This clonotype has a single count. This may arise from a read error, as a much more abundant clone is one base away. The chain carries TRBV5-6 and TRBJ1-5; D remains unclear. The CDR3 extends over 14 amino acids. Germline V CDR1 and CDR2: SGHDT, YYEEEE. The DNA of the CDR3 is TGTGTCAGCAGCTTGAGTCAGGCAGACCAGCCCCAGCATTTT. This encodes CVSSLSQADQPQHF.

A word on this clonotype: This clone may be a read error of a much larger clone one base away. In this CDR3 the conserved last residue, phenylalanine or tryptophan, is missing, so a read error is likely. The rearrangement uses TRBV7-6 and TRBJ2-5, with TRBD2 matching over 9 bases. Trimming took 4 bases from V and 7 from J; bases not matched to a gene: 10. The germline V gene has CDR1 SGHVS and CDR2 FNYEAQ. This CDR3 region has 15 residues. CDR3 nucleotide sequence: TGTGCCAGCAGCTCCGCGATTAGCGGGGGAGGGACCCAGTACATC. Translating it yields CASSSAISGGGTQYI.

This chain connects TRBV11-2 to TRBJ2-7; no clear D. The V end was cut by 7 bases, the J end by 5 bases, with 15 bases between. This CDR3 is 13 amino acids long. Germline CDR1 reads SGHAT; CDR2 reads FQNNGV. In DNA, the CDR3 is TGTGCCAGCACTCACGGGCATTTCGACGAGCAGTACTTC. Encoded protein: CASTHGHFDEQYF. Filled out from reference TRBV11-2 and TRBJ2-7, the complete variable domain reads EAGVAQSPRYKIIEKRQSVAFWCNPISGHATLYWYQQILGQGPKLLIQFQNNGVVDDSQLPKDRFSAERLKGVDSTLKIQPAKLEDSAVYLCASTHGHFDEQYFGPGTRLTVT.

This clonotype showed up many times. The chain employs TRBV6-2 or TRBV6-3 and TRBJ2-7; possible D gene TRBD1, 5 bases. CDR1 MNHEY and CDR2 SVGEGT come from the germline V gene. V shed 2 bases and J shed 2 bases, with 10 bases lying between them. CDR3 size: 14 residues. CDR3 DNA: TGTGCCAGCAGTTACAAGACAGAAACCTACGAGCAGTACTTC. Protein product: CASSYKTETYEQYF.

The genes are TRBV29-1 and TRBJ2-3; TRBD2 matches at 9 bases. Per the germline V gene, CDR1 is SQVTM and CDR2 is ANQGSEA. The CDR3 runs 14 residues. V dropped 0 bases and J dropped 9; count of bases not matched to a gene: 7. CDR3 nucleotides: TGCAGCGTTGAAGAGCCAGGGGCGGGGGGGACGCAGTATTTT. Translated, it gives CSVEEPGAGGTQYF.

V is TRBV20-1 and J is TRBJ2-2; TRBD2 matches 8 bases. Germline CDR1 DFQATT, CDR2 SNEGSKA (reference sequence). CDR3 length: 16 residues. Germline trimming cut 0 bases from V and 1 base from J; bases unmatched to any gene: 4. CDR3 in DNA: TGCAGTGCTAGAGATGAAACTAGCGGGAACACCGGGGAGCTGTTTTTT. As protein: CSARDETSGNTGELFF.

This clonotype was seen ten or more times. V is TRBV15 and J is TRBJ2-7; the match to TRBD1 covers 10 bases. Losses at the gene ends were 0 bases for V and 5 bases for J; bases not matched to a gene: 4. The germline V gene has CDR1 LNHNV and CDR2 YYDKDF (reference sequence). The CDR3 sequence is 15 residues long. The CDR3 bases are TGTGCCACCAGCAGAGACCGGACAGGGGGTAACGAGCAGTACTTC. Its protein is CATSRDRTGGNEQYF.